The 18 T cell receptor beta chains in this list originate from one sample, sequenced in a study of neurological immune-mediated disorders. Time point meaning: longitudinal time-point 3. TCRdb analysed the 5' RACE reads with MiXCR anew, one entry per CDR3 protein. The profile shows roughly 53,000 distinct CDR3 sequences, 7% to 10% of them singletons. The source material was PBMCs. These receptors all stem from a woman aged 40 to 49 in good health.

In its sample, this clonotype was seen many times. This rearrangement joins TRBV6-2 or TRBV6-3 to TRBJ2-2; 7 bases fit TRBD1. The germline CDR1 and CDR2 sequences are MNHEY and SVGEGT. Trimming at V came to 6 bases and at J to 5 bases, leaving 12 bases not matched to a gene. The CDR3 contains 16 residues. The CDR3 loop is CASSPDRAPGTGELFF. CDR3 bases: TGTGCCAGCAGCCCTGACAGGGCTCCGGGAACCGGGGAGCTGTTTTTT.

This clonotype was found many times. The J gene is TRBJ1-5, the V gene TRBV20-1; TRBD1 aligns across 10 bases. In germline, CDR1 is DFQATT, CDR2 SNEGSKA (reference sequence). V gave up 2 bases and J gave up 7 bases; unmatched junction bases: 8. The CDR3 contains 15 residues. In DNA form, the CDR3 reads TGCAGTGCTAGACCCGGACAGGGGGAGTCGCAGCCCCAGCATTTT. It codes for CSARPGQGESQPQHF.

This clonotype came up many times. This rearrangement joins TRBV2 to TRBJ1-5, with D unclear. This CDR3 is built from 14 residues. Germline V gene lookup returns CDR1 SNHLY and CDR2 FYNNEI. V was clipped by 4 bases and J by 0 bases, with 7 bases between them. Here the CDR3 reads CASSVAGSNQPQHF. DNA of the CDR3: TGTGCCAGCAGTGTGGCAGGTAGCAATCAGCCCCAGCATTTT.

This clonotype appeared many times. As DNA, the CDR3 is TGTGCCAGCACTCACAGCGGGGCTAGCGGTATTAGCTCCTACAATGAGCAGTTCTTC. Protein sequence: CASTHSGASGISSYNEQFF. The chain uses TRBV12-3 or TRBV12-4 and TRBJ2-1; TRBD2 matches at 7 bases. The CDR3 consists of 19 residues. V lost 7 bases and J lost 0; bases outside the gene matches: 18.

The chain recombines TRBV7-9 with TRBJ2-1; a possible D gene is TRBD1 (6 bases). The CDR3 spans 15 residues. Germline V lookup: CDR1 SEHNR, CDR2 FQNEAQ (reference sequence). V lost 1 base, J lost 4 bases, and 11 bases lay in between. As DNA, the CDR3 is TGTGCCAGCAGCTTAGGGACAGAGATTTACAATGAGCAGTTCTTC. It specifies CASSLGTEIYNEQFF.

This clonotype was observed at least ten times. The J gene is TRBJ1-1, the V gene TRBV10-3; TRBD1 might be the D (6 bases). The germline V and J ends were trimmed by 5 bases and 5 bases, with 18 bases remaining between them. This CDR3 is 15 amino acids long. Germline loops: CDR1 ENHRY, CDR2 SYGVKD. The CDR3 region is CAISINRVRGTEAFF. In DNA, the CDR3 is TGTGCCATCAGTATTAACAGGGTGAGAGGAACTGAAGCTTTCTTT.

This clonotype was seen repeatedly, ten times or more. This chain connects TRBV12-3 or TRBV12-4 to TRBJ1-2; 7 bases match TRBD1. Trimming removed 6 bases from V and 9 bases from J; junction bases left unmatched: 7. The CDR3 consists of 12 residues. The CDR3 coding sequence is TGTGCCAGCAGAGCCCCGGGACAGAGCTACACCTTC. Residues: CASRAPGQSYTF.

The table lists this clonotype with many counts. The chain links TRBV6-6 to TRBJ1-2; D unresolved. The germline CDR1 and CDR2 sequences are MNHNY and SVGAGI (reference sequence). Trimming stripped 5 bases from V and 5 bases from J, with 18 bases between. This CDR3 is built from 15 residues. The CDR3 here is CASSLSISLGYGYTF. DNA of the CDR3: TGTGCCAGCAGTCTATCTATCTCCTTGGGGTATGGCTACACCTTC.

This clonotype was seen at least ten times. The chain has TRBV4-3 and TRBJ2-7; D assignment may be TRBD1 or TRBD2 (5 bases each). Trimming shortened V by 3 bases and J by 9 bases, and 15 bases separated the two germline ends. Germline loops: CDR1 LGHNA, CDR2 YSLEER. The CDR3 consists of 13 residues. DNA of the CDR3: TGCGCCAGCAGCCAGGCCCGGGACGGCAGGCAGTACTTC. Amino acid sequence: CASSQARDGRQYF.

This clonotype appeared many times. The chain carries TRBV7-2 and TRBJ2-4; D uncertain. V lost 3 bases to trimming and J lost 9 bases, with 6 bases between them. The CDR3 is made up of 11 amino acids. Germline CDR1 SGHTA, CDR2 FQGNSA. Written as DNA, the CDR3 is TGTGCCAGCAGCTTTAGTTGCATTCAGTACTTC. Its protein product is CASSFSCIQYF.

This clonotype was recorded at least ten times. The chain has TRBV7-2 and TRBJ1-2, with 9 bases fitting TRBD1. J lost 4 bases, V lost 4 bases, and 7 bases had no gene match. CDR1 is SGHTA and CDR2 is FQGNSA in the germline V gene. The CDR3 runs to 15 residues. CDR3 coding DNA: TGTGCCAGCAGCTCAACTCCGGGACAGGGCTATGGCTACACCTTC. Its protein product is CASSSTPGQGYGYTF.

This clonotype has ten or more counts. The gene calls are TRBV9 and TRBJ1-1; D gene ambiguous. CDR1 and CDR2 (germline): SGDLS, YYNGEE. The CDR3 has 13 amino acids. The germline V and J ends were trimmed by 0 bases and 5 bases, with 8 bases remaining between them. This chain's CDR3 is CASSVGGETEAFF. In DNA, the CDR3 is TGTGCCAGCAGCGTAGGGGGAGAGACTGAAGCTTTCTTT.

The sample holds many counts of this clonotype. This chain uses TRBV12-3 or TRBV12-4 with TRBJ1-2; 9 nucleotides match TRBD1. This CDR3 has 13 residues. Losses at the gene ends were 8 bases for V and 7 bases for J; bases not matched to a gene: 8. CDR3 DNA sequence: TGTGCCAGCGAAAAGGGACAGGGAGCTGGCTACACCTTC. Translation gives CASEKGQGAGYTF.

This clonotype was counted many times. This chain joins TRBV12-3 or TRBV12-4 and TRBJ2-3; D remains unclear. V lost 1 base to trimming and J lost 6 bases, with 8 bases between them. This CDR3 is built from 13 residues. The CDR3 bases are TGTGCCAGCAGTTTAGGAAGCGAGGATACGCAGTATTTT. Amino acids: CASSLGSEDTQYF.

This clonotype was seen many times. The rearrangement joins TRBV7-2 to TRBJ2-5, with 8 nucleotides matching TRBD1. Germline trimming cut 4 bases from V and 5 bases from J; bases unmatched to any gene: 9. CDR3 length equals 15 residues. Germline V gives CDR1 SGHTA, CDR2 FQGNSA. The CDR3 sequence is CASSSPDRESETQYF. CDR3 sequence (DNA): TGTGCCAGCAGCTCACCGGACAGGGAATCGGAGACCCAGTACTTC.

This clonotype has at least ten counts. The V gene is TRBV5-1, the J gene TRBJ2-1; no clear D. The CDR3 has 12 residues. The germline V gene has CDR1 SGHRS and CDR2 YFSETQ. V gave up 4 bases and J gave up 15 bases, with 17 bases separating them. The CDR3 here is CASSTDLGFVFF. The CDR3 region has the DNA TGCGCCAGCAGCACAGACTTGGGTTTTGTGTTCTTC.

This clonotype has ten or more counts. The gene calls are TRBV5-1 and TRBJ2-1; 9 nucleotides agree with TRBD2. Looked up from germline, CDR1 is SGHRS and CDR2 is YFSETQ. J lost 9 bases, V lost 4 bases, and 11 bases had no gene match. This CDR3 has 15 amino acids. The CDR3 here is CASSPAAGGPGEQFF. For the CDR3, the DNA is TGCGCCAGCAGCCCGGCGGCGGGGGGGCCCGGTGAGCAGTTCTTC. The whole variable domain, remainder taken from reference TRBV5-1 and TRBJ2-1, is KAGVTQTPRYLIKTRGQQVTLSCSPISGHRSVSWYQQTPGQGLQFLFEYFSETQRNKGNFPGRFSGRQFSNSRSEMNVSTLELGDSALYLCASSPAAGGPGEQFFGPGTRLTVL.

This clonotype was seen ten or more times. This chain uses TRBV10-2 with TRBJ1-4, with D unclear. Looked up from germline, CDR1 is WSHSY and CDR2 is SAAADI. The V end was cut by 8 bases, the J end by 3 bases, with 10 bases between. The CDR3 has 13 residues. The DNA of the CDR3 is TGCGCCAGCCGCGGACTCTCTAATGAAAAACTGTTTTTT. Residues: CASRGLSNEKLFF.